The 21 T cell receptor beta chains in this list originate from one sample, sequenced in a study of blood T cell repertoires in COVID-19. Clones were sequenced by immunoSEQ multiplex PCR, and TCRdb holds only the in-frame ones, with some missing. This sample carries under 150,000 clones, 84% of them seen once, and the ten largest clones take under 7%. The material sequenced was PBMCs or T cells enriched from blood (not recorded which). The receptors originated from a man aged 35-49 years with acute COVID-19.

The chain joins TRBV28 to TRBJ2-2; 7 bases line up with TRBD2. Losses at the gene ends were 5 bases for V and 5 bases for J; bases not matched to a gene: 2. This CDR3 has 13 residues. Germline values: CDR1 MDHEN, CDR2 SYDVKM. The CDR3: CASSDSGTGELFF. The CDR3 nucleotides read TGTGCCAGCAGTGATAGCGGGACCGGGGAGCTGTTTTTT.

This clone was counted once. The V gene is TRBV11-2, the J gene TRBJ2-7, with TRBD1 matching 8 bases. The CDR3 length is 19 residues. Trimming cost V 4 bases and J 3 bases; bases outside gene matches: 20. CDR1 is SGHAT, CDR2 FQNNGV, per germline. The CDR3 region is CASSSPYSIRTGTFYEQYF. The CDR3 region has the DNA TGTGCCAGCAGCTCCCCCTACTCTATACGGACAGGGACGTTCTACGAGCAGTACTTC.

The genes are TRBV7-9 and TRBJ1-4, with D perhaps matching TRBD1 (5 bases). This CDR3 has 16 amino acids. Germline values: CDR1 SEHNR, CDR2 FQNEAQ (reference sequence). V lost 0 bases to trimming and J lost 14 bases, with 22 bases between them. The CDR3 DNA follows: TGTGCCAGCAGCTTAGCGGGGGTGAGCAGCCGGAGGGGTCTGTTTTTT. It translates to CASSLAGVSSRRGLFF.

V gene TRBV12-2 combines with J gene TRBJ1-2; the table's TRBD1 call for D was not verified on the DNA. TRBV12-2 is a listed pseudogene. There are 17 residues in the CDR3. CDR3 region: CASRLARTGTANYGYTF. As DNA, the CDR3 is TGTGCAAGTCGCTTAGCGAGGACAGGGACCGCTAACTATGGCTACACCTTC.

This chain joins TRBV7-8 and TRBJ1-6, with D maybe TRBD1 (5 bases). Germline V gene lookup returns CDR1 SGHVS and CDR2 FQNEAQ. The CDR3 has 14 residues. Trimming pared 3 bases from V and 6 bases from J, leaving 9 bases between. The CDR3 sequence is CASSFRRVNSPLHF. The CDR3 region has the DNA TGTGCCAGCAGCTTCCGCAGGGTTAATTCACCCCTCCACTTT.

Only one count was recorded for this clone. The gene calls are TRBV5-1 and TRBJ2-7; 11 bases map to TRBD1. This CDR3 comprises 15 residues. The junction had 7 bases not matched to a gene; V was cut back by 5 bases and J by 3 bases. The V gene's germline CDR1 is SGHRS and CDR2 YFSETQ. The CDR3 loop reads CASSPGQGARYEQYF. The CDR3 coding sequence is TGCGCCAGCAGTCCCGGACAGGGGGCCCGCTACGAGCAGTACTTC.

The chain employs TRBV7-2 and TRBJ2-2, with D tentatively TRBD2 (6 bases). The CDR3 has 14 amino acids. Germline V lookup: CDR1 SGHTA, CDR2 FQGNSA. V was pared by 5 bases and J by 3 bases, with 10 bases between. CDR3 region: CASSLGGDTGELFF. CDR3 bases: TGTGCCAGCAGCCTTGGAGGGGACACCGGGGAGCTGTTTTTT.

This chain links TRBV2 with TRBJ2-2, with TRBD1 as a possible D gene (5 bases). The CDR3 consists of 14 residues. Germline assignment: CDR1 SNHLY and CDR2 FYNNEI. V was pared by 3 bases and J by 5 bases, with 10 bases between. The CDR3 nucleotides read TGTGCCAGCAGTGAGGCAGGGCGAACCGGGGAGCTGTTTTTT. Translated: CASSEAGRTGELFF.

This chain links TRBV5-4 with TRBJ2-1; a weak D match, TRBD1 (5 bases). The CDR3 runs 15 residues. V lost 9 bases and J 0 bases, leaving 16 bases between the germline ends. The germline gives CDR1 SGHNT, CDR2 YYREEE (reference sequence). The CDR3 reads CATQLGAFSYNEQFF. The CDR3 DNA reads as TGTGCCACACAGTTAGGGGCTTTCTCCTACAATGAGCAGTTCTTC.

The chain carries TRBV11-2 and TRBJ2-5; D not resolved. Germline V lookup: CDR1 SGHAT, CDR2 FQNNGV. The V end lost 0 bases, the J end lost 4 bases, and 9 bases lay between the germline ends. CDR3 size: 14 residues. The CDR3 sequence is CASSLERGSETQYF. The CDR3 DNA reads TGTGCCAGCAGCTTAGAGCGCGGATCAGAGACCCAGTACTTC.

J is TRBJ1-5 and V is TRBV20-1; D is ambiguous. Trimming took off 3 bases at V and 5 bases at J, with 5 bases between the two ends. The length of the CDR3 is 11 residues. CDR1 is DFQATT, CDR2 SNEGSKA, per germline (reference sequence). CDR3 sequence: CSASPDQPQHF. In nucleotides, the CDR3 is TGCAGTGCTAGCCCCGATCAGCCCCAGCATTTT.

As regards this clone: Sequence at one end of the junction differs from germline and may be a read error. The V call is TRBV6-5, the J call TRBJ1-1; D unclear. There are 13 residues in the CDR3. CDR1 is MNHEY, CDR2 SVGAGI, per germline. The CDR3 nucleotides are TGTGCCAGCAGTTACACGGGGAACCCTGAAGCTTTCTTT. As protein: CASSYTGNPEAFF.

A single count supports this clone. The CDR3 sequence: CASSIRRGTGVYEQYF. The CDR3 DNA is TGTGCCAGTAGTATACGAAGGGGGACAGGTGTCTACGAGCAGTACTTC. The J gene is TRBJ2-7, the V gene TRBV19, with 8 bases aligning to TRBD1. The CDR3 loop spans 16 amino acids. CDR1 is LNHDA, CDR2 SQIVND, per germline (reference sequence). After removal of 2 bases from V and 3 bases from J, the junction contained 9 bases not matched to a gene.

This clone was counted only a few times. The chain combines TRBV11-2 with TRBJ2-7; D ambiguous. Germline CDR1 is SGHAT and CDR2 is FQNNGV. Trimming cost V 0 bases and J 6 bases, with 6 bases left between them. The CDR3 loop spans 12 amino acids. CDR3 sequence (DNA): TGTGCCAGCAGCTTAGACAGCGCCGAGCAGTACTTC. Encoded protein: CASSLDSAEQYF.

This clone has just one count. V is TRBV5-1 and J is TRBJ1-3; D remains unclear. Germline V lookup: CDR1 SGHRS, CDR2 YFSETQ. The CDR3 spans 16 residues. Between the trimmed V and J ends, which lost 1 base and 2 bases, there was a span of 13 bases. CDR3 sequence (DNA): TGCGCCAGCAGCTTGCAACCAGGCGTGACTGGAAACACCATATATTTT. Its translation is CASSLQPGVTGNTIYF.

The genes are TRBV6-2 or TRBV6-3 and TRBJ1-5; the D gene is possibly TRBD1 (5 bases). V gave up 6 bases and J gave up 0 bases, with 12 bases separating them. This CDR3 comprises 15 residues. CDR1 and CDR2 (germline): MNHEY, SVGEGT. CDR3 coding DNA: TGTGCCAGCAGCCCGGTCCAGGGTAGCAATCAGCCCCAGCATTTT. Translation: CASSPVQGSNQPQHF.

This clone was seen once. The rearrangement joins TRBV30 to TRBJ2-7; 8 bases match TRBD1. Unmatched junction bases numbered 7, after V lost 1 base and J lost 2 bases. The CDR3 is 15 amino acids. Germline values: CDR1 GTSNPN, CDR2 SVGIG (reference sequence). This CDR3 reads CAWSAGQGRTYEQYF. The CDR3 DNA follows: TGTGCCTGGAGTGCTGGACAGGGAAGGACCTACGAGCAGTACTTC. Together with reference TRBV30 and TRBJ2-7, the CDR3 gives the full variable domain: SQTIHQWPATLVQPVGSPLSLECTVEGTSNPNLYWYRQAAGRGLQLLFYSVGIGQISSEVPQNLSASRPQDRQFILSSKKLLLSDSGFYLCAWSAGQGRTYEQYFGPGTRLTVT.

The chain uses TRBV28 and TRBJ1-5, with a tentative D call TRBD1 (5 bases). Germline V CDR1 and CDR2: MDHEN, SYDVKM. The CDR3 has 14 amino acids. V was shortened by 1 base and J by 6 bases, with 10 bases between the two germline ends. The chain's CDR3 is CASSLFGRAQPQHF. The CDR3 nucleotides are TGTGCCAGCAGTTTATTCGGCAGGGCTCAGCCCCAGCATTTT.

The rearrangement links TRBV5-4 to TRBJ2-1; 10 bases are a match to TRBD1. Germline V gene sequence: CDR1 SGHNT, CDR2 YYREEE (reference sequence). The CDR3 consists of 16 residues. V lost 4 bases, J lost 2 bases, and 6 bases stayed unmatched. The CDR3 DNA is TGTGCCAGCAGCGAGCAGACAGGGGGCCCCTACAATGAGCAGTTCTTC. Protein sequence: CASSEQTGGPYNEQFF.

CDR3 in amino acids: CASSTLAGQQETQYF. The CDR3 coding sequence is TGTGCCAGCAGTACCTTAGCGGGGCAACAAGAGACCCAGTACTTC. The rearrangement uses TRBV6-5 and TRBJ2-5; 8 bases are shared with TRBD2. CDR3 size: 15 residues. CDR1 and CDR2 from the germline V gene are MNHEY and SVGAGI. The J segment lost 2 bases and the V segment lost 5 bases, leaving 7 bases of the junction unmatched.

The chain carries TRBV9 and TRBJ2-7; weak D call: TRBD1 (5 bases). This CDR3 has 12 amino acids. The germline gives CDR1 SGDLS, CDR2 YYNGEE. V was trimmed by 7 bases and J by 1 base, leaving 9 bases between them. The CDR3 nucleotides read TGTGCCAGCTGGGGCAGATCCTACGAGCAGTACTTC. It encodes CASWGRSYEQYF.